A selection of T cell receptor beta chains follows, all from one sample in a study of blood T cell repertoires in COVID-19. TCRdb's table, derived via immunoSEQ multiplex PCR, lists solely in-frame clones and lacks some. The table has more than 50,000 clones, 80% to 85% seen once. What was sequenced was peripheral blood. The receptors derive from a human donor in a cohort sampled during active COVID-19. CDR3s include the opening cysteine and the closing phenylalanine or tryptophan. D genes are given only for firm matches. Size is stated for part of the rows, as once, few or many counts, or as a class when the clone is expanded.

d_gene	abundance	v_gene	j_gene	CDR3aa	CDR3nt
.	.	TRBV7-8	TRBJ1-5	CASSPSTVTNNQPQHF	TGTGCCAGCAGCCCGTCGACTGTGACCAACAATCAGCCCCAGCATTTT
.	.	TRBV19	TRBJ2-1	CASSIYIGELVEQFF	TGTGCCAGTAGTATCTATATCGGGGAGTTGGTTGAGCAGTTCTTC
.	.	TRBV2	TRBJ2-4	CASSGKGAAKNIQYF	TGTGCCAGCAGTGGTAAGGGAGCAGCCAAAAACATTCAGTACTTC
.	.	TRBV4-2	TRBJ1-2	CASSPVRTGNDYGYTF	TGTGCCAGCAGCCCAGTTAGAACAGGGAACGACTATGGCTACACCTTC
.	.	TRBV6-5	TRBJ2-5	CASSPGTPQETQYF	TGTGCCAGCAGCCCCGGGACACCGCAGGAGACCCAGTACTTC
TRBD2	.	TRBV10-3	TRBJ2-7	CAISVLAGGRWEQYF	TGTGCCATCAGTGTGCTAGCGGGGGGTCGTTGGGAGCAGTACTTC
TRBD2	.	TRBV15	TRBJ2-3	CATSTSSTSGGAGTQYF	TGTGCCACCAGCACCTCTTCAACTAGCGGGGGGGCGGGCACGCAGTATTTT
TRBD1	.	TRBV6-5	TRBJ1-1	CASRKSGGLNTEAFF	TGTGCCAGCAGGAAATCAGGGGGCTTGAACACTGAAGCTTTCTTT
.	.	TRBV4-1	TRBJ1-1	CASSSPPSRAFF	TGCGCCAGCAGCTCCCCACCAAGCCGAGCTTTCTTT
.	.	TRBV7-9	TRBJ2-7	CASSLEGGRYEQYF	TGTGCCAGCAGCTTAGAGGGGGGGAGGTACGAGCAGTACTTC
.	.	TRBV29-1	TRBJ1-2	CSVRTADGYTF	TGCAGCGTCCGGACAGCCGATGGCTACACCTTC
.	.	TRBV12-3/TRBV12-4	TRBJ2-1	CASSLGGNEQFF	TGTGCCAGCAGTTTGGGGGGCAATGAGCAGTTCTTC
.	few	TRBV2	TRBJ1-4	CASSGQENEKLFF	TGTGCCAGCAGTGGCCAGGAAAATGAAAAACTGTTTTTT
.	.	TRBV14	TRBJ1-6	CASSRFRNNSPLHF	TGTGCCAGCAGCCGGTTCAGAAATAATTCACCCCTCCACTTT
.	.	TRBV27	TRBJ1-1	CASSLKDLDTEAFF	TGTGCCAGCAGTTTAAAAGATCTAGACACTGAAGCTTTCTTT
.	.	TRBV5-1	TRBJ2-5	CASSLEEGGETQYF	TGCGCCAGCAGCTTGGAGGAGGGTGGAGAGACCCAGTACTTC
.	.	TRBV7-8	TRBJ2-3	CASSLDGGRTDTQYF	TGTGCCAGCAGCTTAGACGGGGGGCGCACAGATACGCAGTATTTT
.	.	TRBV7-9	TRBJ2-2	CASSSLARANTGELFF	TGTGCCAGCAGCTCGCTAGCGCGCGCGAACACCGGGGAGCTGTTTTTT
.	once	TRBV28	TRBJ1-4	CASSLTGEGNEKLFF	TGTGCCAGCAGTTTAACGGGGGAGGGTAATGAAAAACTGTTTTTT
.	.	TRBV5-1	TRBJ2-1	CASSPDSRTYNEQFF	TGCGCCAGCAGCCCGGACAGCCGCACCTACAATGAGCAGTTCTTC
.	.	TRBV11-2	TRBJ2-5	CASSLGSRRETQYF	TGTGCCAGCAGCTTAGGGTCTAGGCGAGAGACCCAGTACTTC
.	once	TRBV28	TRBJ2-4	CASRGPKNIQYF	TGTGCCAGCAGGGGGCCCAAAAACATTCAGTACTTC
TRBD1	.	TRBV5-5	TRBJ1-5	CASSVQGEGNQPQHF	TGTGCCAGCAGCGTCCAGGGGGAGGGCAATCAGCCCCAGCATTTT
TRBD2	.	TRBV7-8	TRBJ2-3	CASSPLRGGFSTDTQYF	TGTGCCAGCAGCCCTCTGCGGGGGGGTTTTAGCACAGATACGCAGTATTTT
.	.	TRBV2	TRBJ1-1	CASRKQTGSNEEAFF	TGTGCCAGCAGGAAACAGACAGGTTCCAACGAGGAAGCTTTCTTT
.	.	TRBV18	TRBJ1-2	CASSPAGGYSPYGYTF	TGTGCCAGCTCACCAGCAGGAGGTTACAGTCCCTATGGCTACACCTTC
TRBD1	.	TRBV6-5	TRBJ1-5	CANTKGGTGNQPQHF	TGTGCCAACACAAAAGGAGGGACAGGGAATCAGCCCCAGCATTTT
TRBD2	many	TRBV7-6	TRBJ2-1	CASSLVGSGEDNEQFF	TGTGCCAGCAGCTTAGTCGGTAGCGGGGAAGACAATGAGCAGTTCTTC
TRBD2	.	TRBV15	TRBJ2-3	CATSRVLAGGTDTQYF	TGTGCCACCAGCAGAGTTCTAGCGGGCGGCACAGATACGCAGTATTTT
.	few	TRBV6-5	TRBJ1-4	CASARRGATNEKLFF	TGTGCCAGCGCGAGACGGGGGGCAACTAATGAAAAACTGTTTTTT
TRBD1	.	TRBV13	TRBJ1-3	CASCYTGTGRNTIYF	TGTGCCAGCTGCTACACCGGGACAGGGAGAAACACCATATATTTT
TRBD1	.	TRBV2	TRBJ1-5	CASSEGRGTGVNQPQHF	TGTGCCAGCAGTGAAGGTCGGGGGACAGGGGTCAATCAGCCCCAGCATTTT